This T cell receptor (beta chain) was found in a study of T cells after yellow fever vaccination. From germline, CDR1 is DFQATT and CDR2 SNEGSKA (reference sequence). This CDR3 comprises 18 residues. This clonotype was counted a few times. As TCR cDNA was made by 5'RACE template switching, a universal primer site and UMIs were added. In TCRdb, the 5' RACE reads were re-called with MiXCR into one record per CDR3 protein. The sample consists of roughly 310,000 distinct CDR3 sequences, roughly 8.7% of them appearing once. The rearrangement links TRBV20-1 to TRBJ2-3; 9 bases fit TRBD2. This sample comprised PBMCs, obtained on the day of the first yellow fever vaccination. The sequence was obtained from a man younger than 35 who received the YFV17D yellow fever vaccine. The CDR3 nucleotides are TGCAGCCCCCAGCCCGGGTTGTCTAGCGGGGAGAGCACAGATACGCAGTATTTT. Translating gives CSPQPGLSSGESTDTQYF.